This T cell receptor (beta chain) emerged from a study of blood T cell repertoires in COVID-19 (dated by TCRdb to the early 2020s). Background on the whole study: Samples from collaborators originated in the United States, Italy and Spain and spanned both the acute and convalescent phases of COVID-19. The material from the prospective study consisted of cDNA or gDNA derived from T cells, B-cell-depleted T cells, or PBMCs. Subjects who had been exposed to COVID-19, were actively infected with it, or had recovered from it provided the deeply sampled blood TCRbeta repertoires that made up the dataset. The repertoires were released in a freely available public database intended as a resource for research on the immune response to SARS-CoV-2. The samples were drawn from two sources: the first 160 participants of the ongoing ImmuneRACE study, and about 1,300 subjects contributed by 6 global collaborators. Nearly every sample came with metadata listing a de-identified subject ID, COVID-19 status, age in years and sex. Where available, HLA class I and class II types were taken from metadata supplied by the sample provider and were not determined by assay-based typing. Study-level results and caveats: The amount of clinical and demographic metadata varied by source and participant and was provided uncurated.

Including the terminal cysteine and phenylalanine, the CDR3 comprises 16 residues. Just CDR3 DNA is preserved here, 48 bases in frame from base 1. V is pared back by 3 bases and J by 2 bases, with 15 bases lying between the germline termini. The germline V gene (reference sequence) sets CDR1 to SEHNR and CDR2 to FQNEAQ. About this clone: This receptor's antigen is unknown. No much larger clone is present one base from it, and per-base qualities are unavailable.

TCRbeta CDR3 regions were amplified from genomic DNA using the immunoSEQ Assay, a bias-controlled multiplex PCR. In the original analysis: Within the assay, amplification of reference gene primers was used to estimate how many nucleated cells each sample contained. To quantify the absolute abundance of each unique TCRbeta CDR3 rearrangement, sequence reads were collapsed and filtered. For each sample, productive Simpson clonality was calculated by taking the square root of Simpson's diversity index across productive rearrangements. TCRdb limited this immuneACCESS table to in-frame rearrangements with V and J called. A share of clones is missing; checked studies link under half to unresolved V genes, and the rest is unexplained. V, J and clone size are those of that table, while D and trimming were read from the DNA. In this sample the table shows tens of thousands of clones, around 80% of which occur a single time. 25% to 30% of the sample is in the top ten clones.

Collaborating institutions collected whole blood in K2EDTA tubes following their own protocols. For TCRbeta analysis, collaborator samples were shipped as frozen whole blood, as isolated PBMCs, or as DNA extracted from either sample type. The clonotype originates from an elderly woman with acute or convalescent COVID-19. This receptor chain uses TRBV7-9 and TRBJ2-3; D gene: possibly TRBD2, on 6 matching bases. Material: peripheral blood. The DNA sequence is TGTGCCAGCAGCTTGGGGTTCTTAGCGGACACAGATACGCAGTATTTT. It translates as CASSLGFLADTDTQYF.